This T cell receptor beta chain was obtained from a study of cytomegalovirus exposure and HLA in healthy donors. Study-wide findings and caveats: Later analysis reportedly placed an Asian-associated ancestry cluster below the roughly 670-donor mean in N-insertions. Associated with HLA alleles at 0.05 false discovery rate in a later analysis were 15,000 to 20,000 TCR beta sequences. One cluster of highly shared sequence variants probably arose as a sequencing artifact.

As to this clone: Its antigen is not known.

Researchers ran the PCR with 60 Vbeta and 13 Jbeta primers. The repertoire was sequenced with immunoSEQ multiplex PCR; TCRdb's copy has only in-frame clones and lacks some. The sample carries over 150,000 clones, approximately 76% recorded once. There are 15 residues in the CDR3. Germline CDR1 and CDR2: LGHNA and YSLEER. Losses at the gene ends were 3 bases for V and 1 base for J; bases not matched to a gene: 3. Specimen: PBMCs. This chain connects TRBV4-3 to TRBJ2-3, with 8 positions matching TRBD1. The TCR comes from a woman aged 18-35 years in good health and CMV-seropositive. CDR3 DNA sequence: TGCGCCAGCAGCCAGCAGGACAGGGGCACAGATACGCAGTATTTT. Its translation: CASSQQDRGTDTQYF.